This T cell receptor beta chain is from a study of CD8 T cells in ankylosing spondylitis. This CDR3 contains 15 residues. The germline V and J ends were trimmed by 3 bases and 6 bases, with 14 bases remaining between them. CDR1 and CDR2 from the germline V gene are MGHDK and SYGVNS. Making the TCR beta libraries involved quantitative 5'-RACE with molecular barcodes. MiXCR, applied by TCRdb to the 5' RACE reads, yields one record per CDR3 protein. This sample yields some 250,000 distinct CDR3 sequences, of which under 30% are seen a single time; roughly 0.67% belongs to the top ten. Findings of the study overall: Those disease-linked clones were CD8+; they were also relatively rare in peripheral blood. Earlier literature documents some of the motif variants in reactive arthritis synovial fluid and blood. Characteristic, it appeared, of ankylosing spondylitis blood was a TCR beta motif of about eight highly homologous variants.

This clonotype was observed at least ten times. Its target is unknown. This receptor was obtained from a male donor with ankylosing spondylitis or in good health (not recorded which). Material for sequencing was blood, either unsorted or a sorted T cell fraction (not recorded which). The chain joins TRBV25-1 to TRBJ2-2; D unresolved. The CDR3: CASSEISITAGELFF. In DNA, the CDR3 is TGTGCCAGCAGTGAGATTTCGATTACGGCCGGGGAGCTGTTTTTT.